This TCR beta chain derives from a study of blood T cell repertoires in COVID-19. Study as a whole: The cDNA or gDNA used as material had been derived from T cells, B-cell-depleted T cells, or PBMCs.

The assay was immunoSEQ multiplex PCR, and TCRdb's table has in-frame clones only and misses some. The sample lists 200,000 to 300,000 clones; over 80% were seen once. The V end was cut by 0 bases, the J end by 0 bases, with 11 bases between. CDR3 size: 16 residues. Germline V gene sequence: CDR1 LGHNA, CDR2 YNFKEQ. The sequence came from a woman in her 40s with acute or convalescent COVID-19. Material: peripheral blood. The V gene is TRBV4-2, the J gene TRBJ1-2; tentatively, D is TRBD1 (6 bases). Here the CDR3 reads CASSQDQGRANYGYTF. The CDR3 coding sequence is TGTGCCAGCAGCCAAGACCAGGGGAGGGCTAACTATGGCTACACCTTC.